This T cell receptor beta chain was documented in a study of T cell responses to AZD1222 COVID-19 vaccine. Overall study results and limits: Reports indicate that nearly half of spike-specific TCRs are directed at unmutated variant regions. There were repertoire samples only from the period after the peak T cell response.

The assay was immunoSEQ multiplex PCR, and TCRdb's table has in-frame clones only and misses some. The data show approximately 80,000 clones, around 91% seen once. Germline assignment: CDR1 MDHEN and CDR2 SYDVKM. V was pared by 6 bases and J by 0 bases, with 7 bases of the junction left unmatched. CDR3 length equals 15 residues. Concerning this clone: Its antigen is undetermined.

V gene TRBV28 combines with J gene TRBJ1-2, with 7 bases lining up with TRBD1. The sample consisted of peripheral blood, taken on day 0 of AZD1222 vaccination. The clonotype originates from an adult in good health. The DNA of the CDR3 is TGTGCCAGCAGATGGCCCGGGACAGCTAACTATGGCTACACCTTC. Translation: CASRWPGTANYGYTF.